This T cell receptor beta chain was found in a study of blood T cell repertoires in COVID-19. Study details: Both acute and convalescent COVID-19 samples were obtained from the United States, Italy and Spain.

TCRdb keeps only in-frame clones here, not all; method: immunoSEQ multiplex PCR. The sample holds roughly 250,000 clones; 88% are singletons and the top ten take roughly 3.9%. CDR1 and CDR2 (germline): MNHEY, SVGAGI. The CDR3 sequence is 14 residues long. V trimming: 6 bases; J trimming: 4 bases; junction bases outside the gene matches: 5. The TCR comes from a man aged 55 to 69 who had recovered from COVID-19. The sequenced sample consisted of peripheral blood. The chain is built from TRBV6-5 and TRBJ1-5, with 8 bases identical to TRBD1. This chain's CDR3 is CASRRQGMNQPQHF. In nucleotides, the CDR3 is TGTGCCAGCAGACGACAGGGGATGAATCAGCCCCAGCATTTT.